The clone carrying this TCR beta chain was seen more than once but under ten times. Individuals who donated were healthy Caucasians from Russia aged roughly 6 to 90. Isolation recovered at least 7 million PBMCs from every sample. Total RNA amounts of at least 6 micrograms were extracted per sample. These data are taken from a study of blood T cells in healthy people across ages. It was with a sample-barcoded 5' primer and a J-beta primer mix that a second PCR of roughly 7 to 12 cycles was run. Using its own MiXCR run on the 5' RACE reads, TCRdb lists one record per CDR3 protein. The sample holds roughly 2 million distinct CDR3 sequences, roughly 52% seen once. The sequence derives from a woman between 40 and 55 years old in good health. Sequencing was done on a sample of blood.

This chain's CDR3 is CSARDPQASDSNQPQHF. The DNA of the CDR3 is TGCAGTGCTAGAGATCCGCAGGCGTCAGATAGCAATCAGCCCCAGCATTTT. The chain employs TRBV20-1 and TRBJ1-5; D gene ambiguous. The CDR3 length is 17 residues. From germline, CDR1 is DFQATT and CDR2 SNEGSKA (reference sequence). Trimming took off 0 bases at V and 0 bases at J, with 15 bases between the two ends.